This TCR beta chain was recorded in a study of blood T cell repertoires in COVID-19 (TCRdb year 2020). Notes on the research overall: Samples covering the acute and convalescent phases of COVID-19 were provided by collaborators in the United States, Italy and Spain. The prospective study material was composed of cDNA or gDNA derived from T cells, B-cell-depleted T cells, or PBMCs. Deeply sampled blood TCRbeta repertoires from subjects exposed to, actively infected with, or recovered from COVID-19 were included in the dataset. The repertoires were released in a freely available public database meant as a resource for research on the immune response to SARS-CoV-2. Samples came from the ongoing ImmuneRACE study (first 160 participants) plus 1,254 subjects from 6 global collaborators. Sample metadata almost always included a de-identified subject ID, COVID-19 status, age in years and sex. Where available, HLA class I and class II types were taken from metadata supplied by the sample provider and were not determined by assay-based typing.

The paper's findings and limits, for the study overall: The amount of clinical and demographic metadata varied by source and participant and was provided uncurated.

The CDR3 contains 17 residues, cysteine and phenylalanine counted. The CDR3 DNA has 51 bases and is translated from base 1. Clipping removes 0 bases from V and 5 bases from J, with 7 as the unmatched junction base count. Sequences SGHRS (CDR1) and YFSETQ (CDR2) are obtained from the germline V gene. A word on this clone: Its binding antigen is unknown. Nothing much larger sits one base from this clone, and base qualities are not available.

At one collaborating source in Seattle, patients were enrolled during active infection and were followed longitudinally through the course of disease. Whole blood was collected in K2EDTA tubes by collaborating institutions according to the institutions' own protocols. For TCRbeta analysis, collaborator samples were shipped as frozen whole blood, as isolated PBMCs, or as DNA extracted from either sample type. The immunoSEQ Assay, a bias-controlled multiplex PCR, was used to amplify TCRbeta CDR3 regions from genomic DNA. In the original analysis: The number of nucleated cells in each sample was estimated from the amplification of reference gene primers within the assay. To quantify the absolute abundance of each unique TCRbeta CDR3 rearrangement, sequence reads were collapsed and filtered. For each sample, productive Simpson clonality was calculated as the square root of Simpson's diversity index over productive rearrangements. TCRdb provides this immuneACCESS table in a form limited to in-frame rearrangements. Some clones are lacking; in checked studies, under half of them reflect an unresolved V gene, and why the rest are absent is not known. The V and J calls and the clone size are those of that table, but D and trimming were determined from the DNA. This sample lists around 190,000 clones; roughly four fifths were detected once. 9.5% to 11% of the sample goes to the ten largest clones.

The sequence is built from TRBV5-1 and TRBJ2-7; TRBD2 lines up with 14 middle nucleotides. The sample taken for sequencing was peripheral blood. This TCR came from a woman in her forties with COVID-19, enrolled during active disease. The DNA sequence is given as TGCGCCAGCAGCTTGGGACTAGCGGGAGGGCCGGGAAACGAGCAGTACTTC. This encodes CASSLGLAGGPGNEQYF.